This TCR beta chain was captured in a study of blood T cell repertoires in COVID-19. Study details: From the United States, Italy and Spain came samples of acute and convalescent COVID-19. PBMCs, B-cell-depleted T cells, or T cells were the source of the cDNA or gDNA that made up the material.

CDR3 size: 19 residues. Trimming at V came to 3 bases and at J to 0 bases, leaving 12 bases not matched to a gene. Germline assignment: CDR1 KGHSH and CDR2 LQKENI. TCRdb's copy holds only in-frame clones and misses some; the assay was immunoSEQ multiplex PCR. Among more than 85,000 clones listed, 80% to 85% were seen once. Sequencing was carried out using peripheral blood. The sequence derives from an elderly woman with acute or convalescent COVID-19. This chain links TRBV18 with TRBJ1-3; 9 nucleotides match TRBD1. In nucleotides, the CDR3 is TGTGCCAGCTCACCTATCCAAAGTACAGGGGGCAGCTCTGGAAACACCATATATTTT. Translated: CASSPIQSTGGSSGNTIYF.